Included here is one TCR beta chain sequence, with context. Its antigen is still unknown. Base-call qualities are not available, and no considerably larger clone is one nucleotide away. What this sample's time point label stands for: cycle 1 day 1 (C1D1), immediately before nivolumab initiation. Relapse after autologous stem cell transplantation had occurred in all trial patients, and cohorts A, B and C were distinguished by prior brentuximab vedotin exposure. Using a Miltenyi CD8+ T cell isolation kit, CD8+ T cells were purified from thawed PBMCs through magnetic negative selection. A total of fewer than 70 patients with relapsed/refractory classical Hodgkin lymphoma made up the trial cohort, and each patient's best overall response was complete response, partial response or progressive disease. Single-agent nivolumab was administered to trial patients in the multi-cohort phase II CheckMate 205 trial. An independent review committee assessed best overall response by applying the 2007 International Working Group response criteria. Trial PBMCs were collected immediately before nivolumab initiation (C1D1) and during therapy at cycle 2 day 1 and cycle 4 day 1. Peripheral blood was collected in 8 mL Vacutainer Cell Preparation Tubes, from which PBMCs were isolated by centrifugation and then cryopreserved. Purified CD4+ and CD8+ fractions were prepared only for cases in which an additional PBMC sample was available. Magnetically labelled cells were removed on LS columns in a quadroMACS separator, and the flow-through was collected as the purified fraction.

The data stem from a study of PD-1 blockade in classical Hodgkin lymphoma (dated by TCRdb to 2020 to 2022). With respect to the entire study: Nivolumab dosing was 3 mg/kg intravenously every 2 weeks, continuing until either disease progression or unacceptable toxicity. To define a peripheral blood immune signature of response to PD-1 blockade in classical Hodgkin lymphoma, the study combined TCR beta sequencing with CyTOF. Study-wide findings and limitations: Newly diagnosed patients were reported to have lower baseline TCR diversity than healthy donors, and relapsed/refractory patients were reported to have lower baseline TCR diversity still. Trial patients achieving complete response had baseline diversity similar to newly diagnosed patients, whereas partial responders and progressors had significantly lower diversity. A significant rise by C4D1 was seen in CD4+ but not CD8+ TCR diversity (p=0.0027 vs p=0.16), with the rise being most apparent in complete responders (p=0.02). Only a single clinical trial cohort was studied, and what caused the repertoire differences, possibly disease activity or prior therapy, remained undefined. Diversity was lower in patients who began nivolumab less than 1 year after ASCT, so these patients were left out of later analyses to avoid confounding by immune reconstitution.

Including the terminal cysteine and phenylalanine, the CDR3 comprises 13 residues. CDR3 DNA is the only sequence kept; it has 39 bases, read in frame from the first base. The germline V and J ends show losses of 4 bases and 3 bases respectively, and no gene match explains 2 bases of the junction. For CDR1 and CDR2, the germline V gene (reference sequence) lists MNHEY and SMNVEV. Genomic DNA was extracted with the Qiagen DNeasy kit from unsorted PBMCs and from negatively selected CD4+ and CD8+ fractions. Using primers that anneal to V and J segments, immunoSEQ multiplex PCR amplified the TCR beta CDR3 regions. A synthetic immune receptor repertoire was used to minimize amplification bias, and any residual bias was removed computationally once sequencing was done. In the authors' own workflow: Repertoire diversity was quantified as the Shannon entropy index using custom Python scripts. Unsorted, CD4+ and CD8+ repertoires were analyzed separately, except for combined analyses in which CD4+ and CD8+ sequences were merged in silico. Clonal expansion was defined as at least a 2-fold frequency increase after treatment relative to C1D1, with a pseudocount of 0.5 for undetected baseline clones. Singleton clones were defined as clones with 0 or 1 copy at C1D1, and non-singleton clones were defined as clones with 2 or more copies. Clones expanded in unsorted samples were annotated as CD4+, CD8+ or unknown by matching protein sequences in sorted samples from the same patient. Diversity changes from C1D1 to C4D1 were tested in paired samples using Wilcoxon tests. This is the immuneACCESS table as TCRdb keeps it, with only in-frame sequences that have V and J called. A part of the clones is gone; compared with another copy, unresolved V genes explain less than half, and the rest is unexplained. V, J and clone size reflect that table, while D and trimming were determined from the DNA. In this sample the table shows more than 10,000 clones, 84% of which occur a single time. The top ten clonotypes cover around 41% of the sample.

The sequencing used CD8+ T cells from blood, collected at baseline. Recombination connected TRBV27 to TRBJ1-1; 7 bases in the junction line up with TRBD1. This TCR came from a human donor with classical Hodgkin lymphoma. The bases are TGTGCCAGCAGTTGGGACAGATACACTGAAGCTTTCTTT. Its translation is CASSWDRYTEAFF.